This T cell receptor (beta chain) was recovered during a study of shared clonotypes between healthy human individuals. The wider study: The donor pool was made up of two women and three men aged 18 to 49. Study-level points and caveats: It was the non-shared clonotypes that had lower generation probabilities than clonotypes shared by all four donors. It was observed that 5% to 6.5% of naive CD4 clonotypes were shared across a handful of donors.

Only in-frame clones appear in the TCRdb table, and some are missing; sequencing was by immunoSEQ multiplex PCR. The sample includes 2,500,000 or so clones, over 85% of them seen just once. Concerning this clone: The antigen remains undetermined.

Germline assignment: CDR1 LNHDA and CDR2 SQIVND (reference sequence). Between the trimmed V and J ends, which lost 5 bases and 1 base, there was a span of 6 bases. This CDR3 region has 13 residues. The sequence was collected from a man aged 18 to 30 in good health. Some clones in this sample may be carry-over from other donors' samples. V gene TRBV19 combines with J gene TRBJ2-1; D gene uncertain. The sample taken for sequencing was naive CD4+ T cells from PBMCs. Documented subset: CD45RA+ positively selected. The CDR3 coding sequence is TGTGCCAGTAGTTCAGTTTCCTACAATGAGCAGTTCTTC. Protein product: CASSSVSYNEQFF.